Presented here are 31 T cell receptor beta chains from one specimen sequenced in a study of blood T cell repertoires in COVID-19. The assay was immunoSEQ multiplex PCR, and TCRdb's table has in-frame clones only and misses some. The data show 50,000 or so clones, 80% to 85% seen once. Input material: peripheral blood. These receptors all stem from a man aged 50 to 60 with acute or convalescent COVID-19.

The V gene is TRBV9, the J gene TRBJ2-1; TRBD1 agrees at 12 bases. The CDR3 covers 16 residues. Germline lookup yields CDR1 SGDLS and CDR2 YYNGEE. With 0 bases clipped from V and 7 bases from J, the junction kept 5 bases outside the gene matches. The CDR3 coding sequence is TGTGCCAGCAGCGTAGTAGGGACAGGGGGCAGTAATGAGCAGTTCTTC. Residues: CASSVVGTGGSNEQFF. The complete variable domain, with remaining parts taken from reference TRBV9 and TRBJ2-1, reads DSGVTQTPKHLITATGQRVTLRCSPRSGDLSVYWYQQSLDQGLQFLIQYYNGEERAKGNILERFSAQQFPDLHSELNLSSLELGDSALYFCASSVVGTGGSNEQFFGPGTRLTVL.

The V gene is TRBV6-6, the J gene TRBJ2-7, with TRBD1 as a possible D gene (6 bases). Germline V gene sequence: CDR1 MNHNY, CDR2 SVGAGI (reference sequence). There are 12 residues in the CDR3. Trimming took 5 bases from V and 10 from J, leaving 15 bases between them. The DNA for the CDR3 is TGTGCCAGCAGTGGCCTAGGGGGTACCCAGTACTTC. It translates to CASSGLGGTQYF.

The chain is built from TRBV7-3 and TRBJ2-2; TRBD1 agrees at 7 bases. J gave up 1 base and V 5 bases, and 1 base lay outside the gene matches. The CDR3 has 14 amino acids. CDR1 is SGHTA and CDR2 is FQGTGA in the germline V gene. The CDR3 bases are TGTGCCAGCAGCCAGGGGGAGAACACCGGGGAGCTGTTTTTT. This sequence encodes CASSQGENTGELFF.

The gene calls are TRBV18 and TRBJ2-1; D might be TRBD1 (6 bases). With 4 bases removed from V and 9 bases from J, the gap between germline ends came to 10 bases. Germline lookup yields CDR1 KGHSH and CDR2 LQKENI. This CDR3 comprises 12 residues. The CDR3, as DNA: TGTGCCAGCTCACTAACAGGGACTGAGCAGTTCTTC. It is translated as CASSLTGTEQFF.

The chain has TRBV14 and TRBJ1-2; D gene uncertain. Trimming shortened V by 0 bases and J by 2 bases, and 7 bases separated the two germline ends. The germline gives CDR1 SGHDN, CDR2 FVKESK. The CDR3 covers 14 residues. CDR3: CASSQETKNYGYTF. CDR3 DNA: TGTGCCAGCAGCCAAGAGACTAAAAACTATGGCTACACCTTC.

The V call is TRBV7-8, the J call TRBJ1-2; D is perhaps TRBD1 (6 bases). The germline V gene has CDR1 SGHVS and CDR2 FQNEAQ. CDR3 length: 13 amino acids. V lost 1 base to trimming and J lost 5 bases, with 8 bases between them. CDR3 nucleotides: TGTGCCAGCAGCTTAGAGGGGGTATATGGCTACACCTTC. It codes for CASSLEGVYGYTF.

The chain links TRBV2 to TRBJ1-3; D is unclear. This CDR3 is built from 15 residues. The V gene lost 5 bases and the J gene lost 0 bases, with 11 bases spanning the gap. Per the germline V gene, CDR1 is SNHLY and CDR2 is FYNNEI. As DNA, the CDR3 is TGTGCCAGCAGTAGCTACCGAGACTCTGGAAACACCATATATTTT. Translated, it gives CASSSYRDSGNTIYF.

The chain employs TRBV30 and TRBJ1-5, with D perhaps matching TRBD1 (5 bases). The V end was cut by 1 base, the J end by 0 bases, with 10 bases between. CDR1 GTSNPN and CDR2 SVGIG come from the germline V gene (reference sequence). This CDR3 is built from 15 residues. The CDR3 loop is CAWSEKGASNQPQHF. For the CDR3, the DNA is TGTGCCTGGAGTGAAAAAGGGGCTAGCAATCAGCCCCAGCATTTT.

The chain joins TRBV19 to TRBJ1-5, with 8 bases lining up with TRBD1. The CDR3 covers 15 residues. Germline CDR1 and CDR2: LNHDA and SQIVND (reference sequence). Losses at the gene ends were 6 bases for V and 2 bases for J; bases not matched to a gene: 6. The CDR3 DNA is TGTGCCAGTAGCTTTCCGGGACAGGGCAATCAGCCCCAGCATTTT. Its protein product is CASSFPGQGNQPQHF.

This chain uses TRBV19 with TRBJ1-5, with D possibly matching TRBD1 (5 bases). The CDR3 is 17 residues long. In germline, CDR1 is LNHDA, CDR2 SQIVND (reference sequence). V gave up 1 base and J gave up 0 bases, with 13 bases separating them. CDR3 loop: CASSIGGGGYSNQPQHF. The CDR3 coding sequence is TGTGCCAGTAGTATAGGTGGGGGGGGATATAGCAATCAGCCCCAGCATTTT.

V is TRBV5-8 and J is TRBJ1-6; 8 bases line up with TRBD1. V lost 4 bases, J lost 7 bases, and 16 bases stayed unmatched. The CDR3 spans 18 residues. Per the germline V gene, CDR1 is SGHTS and CDR2 is YDEGEE. DNA of the CDR3: TGTGCCAGCAGCGGGGAGGTGAGGACAGGGATCCGAAATTCACCCCTCCACTTT. This gives the protein CASSGEVRTGIRNSPLHF.

As DNA, the CDR3 is TGTGCCAGCAAGTCGTTGGAAGGGCTGGGGCACGAGCAGTACTTC. It specifies CASKSLEGLGHEQYF. The chain employs TRBV28 and TRBJ2-7; weak D call: TRBD1 (5 bases). V lost 7 bases and J 5 bases, leaving 21 bases between the germline ends. This CDR3 contains 15 residues. In germline, CDR1 is MDHEN, CDR2 SYDVKM.

The rearrangement links TRBV19 to TRBJ1-2, with D possibly matching TRBD1 (6 bases). V was clipped by 7 bases and J by 6 bases, with 18 bases between them. The germline V gene encodes CDR1 LNHDA and CDR2 SQIVND (reference sequence). The CDR3 covers 14 residues. In DNA, the CDR3 is TGTGCCAGTACCTCCAGGGGCTGGGTTGATGGCTACACCTTC. Residues: CASTSRGWVDGYTF. The full variable domain, completed using reference TRBV19 and TRBJ1-2, is DGGITQSPKYLFRKEGQNVTLSCEQNLNHDAMYWYRQDPGQGLRLIYYSQIVNDFQKGDIAEGYSVSREKKESFPLTVTSAQKNPTAFYLCASTSRGWVDGYTFGSGTRLTVV.

This clone was detected only once. The chain is built from TRBV12-5 and TRBJ1-1; 10 bases align to TRBD1. With 5 bases clipped from V and 5 bases from J, the junction kept 2 bases outside the gene matches. The CDR3 runs 13 residues. In germline, CDR1 is LGHNT, CDR2 FRNRAP. CDR3 in amino acids: CASGKDRGTEAFF. As DNA, the CDR3 is TGTGCTAGTGGTAAGGACAGGGGGACTGAAGCTTTCTTT. Drawing the rest from reference TRBV12-5 and TRBJ1-1, the complete variable domain is DARVTQTPRHKVTEMGQEVTMRCQPILGHNTVFWYRQTMMQGLELLAYFRNRAPLDDSGMPKDRFSAEMPDATLATLKIQPSEPRDSAVYFCASGKDRGTEAFFGQGTRLTVV.

V is TRBV29-1 and J is TRBJ2-1; 12 bases are a match to TRBD2. The CDR3 is 16 residues long. Germline CDR1 SQVTM, CDR2 ANQGSEA. The ends lost 2 bases at V and 9 bases at J; junction bases unmatched: 11. The CDR3 loop reads CSVERSASGRVSEQFF. CDR3 coding DNA: TGCAGCGTTGAACGGTCGGCTAGCGGGAGGGTTTCTGAGCAGTTCTTC.

V usage is TRBV7-6 and J usage is TRBJ1-3; TRBD1 matches at 9 bases. Germline CDR1 is SGHVS and CDR2 is FNYEAQ. The trim removed 0 bases at V and 2 bases at J, leaving 5 bases unmatched. The CDR3 loop spans 17 amino acids. The CDR3 is CASSLAMGQGAGNTIYF. The CDR3 nucleotides read TGTGCCAGCAGCTTAGCCATGGGACAGGGAGCTGGAAACACCATATATTTT.

This clone was found a few times. The chain recombines TRBV5-8 with TRBJ2-7; D possibly corresponds to TRBD1 (6 bases). CDR3 length: 12 residues. The ends were cut back, 2 bases at V and 3 bases at J, with 6 bases in the middle. Germline CDR1 is SGHTS and CDR2 is YDEGEE. The CDR3 DNA sequence: TGTGCCAGCAGCTTCAGGGGCTACGAGCAGTACTTC. Translating it yields CASSFRGYEQYF.

The rearrangement joins TRBV5-6 to TRBJ2-5, with 12 bases lining up with TRBD2. Germline V gene data show CDR1 as SGHDT and CDR2 as YYEEEE. CDR3 length: 16 amino acids. After removal of 1 base from V and 4 bases from J, the junction contained 5 bases not matched to a gene. This chain's CDR3 is CASSLLGLAGRETQYF. The CDR3, as DNA: TGTGCCAGCAGCTTGCTAGGACTAGCGGGGAGAGAGACCCAGTACTTC.

This clone was seen a single time. The chain combines TRBV5-8 with TRBJ1-6, with a tentative D call TRBD1 (6 bases). The length of the CDR3 is 15 residues. Looked up from germline, CDR1 is SGHTS and CDR2 is YDEGEE. Trimming stripped 3 bases from V and 7 bases from J, with 14 bases between. CDR3 coding DNA: TGTGCCAGCAGCTCGAGTCCCGGGACAAATTCACCCCTCCACTTT. This encodes CASSSSPGTNSPLHF.

In this sample, this clone turned up a few times. The chain uses TRBV5-1 and TRBJ1-6; 8 bases are shared with TRBD1. CDR1 and CDR2 (germline): SGHRS, YFSETQ. Germline trimming cut 4 bases from V and 9 bases from J; bases unmatched to any gene: 6. This CDR3 comprises 14 residues. Written as DNA, the CDR3 is TGCGCCAGCAGCAGCGGACAGGGAAGTTCACCCCTCCACTTT. Translating it yields CASSSGQGSSPLHF.

For the CDR3, the DNA is TGTGCCAGGGACAGGGTCTACATTCAGTACTTC. This codes for CARDRVYIQYF. The V gene is TRBV6-5, the J gene TRBJ2-4; 8 bases match TRBD1. V trimming: 9 bases; J trimming: 8 bases; junction bases outside the gene matches: 3. Germline V CDR1 and CDR2: MNHEY, SVGAGI. This CDR3 region has 11 residues.

The chain is built from TRBV7-2 and TRBJ2-1, with D perhaps matching TRBD1 (6 bases). CDR1 is SGHTA and CDR2 is FQGNSA in the germline V gene. Deletions cut 5 bases from V and 6 bases from J, with 20 bases between. The CDR3 sequence is 16 residues long. The CDR3 DNA follows: TGTGCCAGCAGCCCACACCCAGTCAGGGGTGGCAATGAGCAGTTCTTC. The encoded protein is CASSPHPVRGGNEQFF. The full variable domain, its missing parts supplied by reference TRBV7-2 and TRBJ2-1, is GAGVSQSPSNKVTEKGKDVELRCDPISGHTALYWYRQSLGQGLEFLIYFQGNSAPDKSGLPSDRFSAERTGGSVSTLTIQRTQQEDSAVYLCASSPHPVRGGNEQFFGPGTRLTVL.

The CDR3 sequence: CASSLYGTSPHEQFF. CDR3 sequence (DNA): TGTGCCAGCAGTTTATACGGGACTAGCCCCCATGAGCAGTTCTTC. The chain uses TRBV27 and TRBJ2-1; 9 bases align to TRBD2. The CDR3 length is 15 residues. Losses at the gene ends were 1 base for V and 8 bases for J; bases not matched to a gene: 6. CDR1 MNHEY and CDR2 SMNVEV come from the germline V gene (reference sequence).

This sequence joins TRBV12-5 and TRBJ1-5, with 7 nucleotides matching TRBD1. Germline V gene lookup returns CDR1 LGHNT and CDR2 FRNRAP. Trimming removed 6 bases from V and 6 bases from J; junction bases left unmatched: 11. CDR3 size: 15 residues. Here the CDR3 DNA reads TGTGCTAGTGGAACTGACAGGGAGTTTGGTCAGCCCCAGCATTTT. This translates into CASGTDREFGQPQHF.

The rearrangement joins TRBV10-3 to TRBJ2-5, with D maybe TRBD2 (6 bases). CDR3 length: 16 residues. V lost 3 bases and J 1 base, leaving 15 bases between the germline ends. The germline gives CDR1 ENHRY, CDR2 SYGVKD. The chain's CDR3 is CAISEGIRRGQETQYF. For the CDR3, the DNA is TGTGCCATCAGTGAAGGAATCCGGAGGGGCCAAGAGACCCAGTACTTC.

The chain is built from TRBV7-9 and TRBJ2-7; 12 bases align to TRBD2. Germline V lookup: CDR1 SEHNR, CDR2 FQNEAQ (reference sequence). J lost 6 bases, V lost 2 bases, and 5 bases had no gene match. The CDR3 is made up of 15 amino acids. The DNA of the CDR3 is TGTGCCAGCAGCTTAAGGACTAGCGGGGAGGGCGAGCAGTACTTC. Its protein is CASSLRTSGEGEQYF.

The chain couples TRBV2 to TRBJ2-7, with a weak D call TRBD2 (5 bases). V shed 3 bases and J shed 5 bases, with 8 bases lying between them. The CDR3 runs to 12 residues. The V gene's germline CDR1 is SNHLY and CDR2 FYNNEI. The CDR3 DNA is TGTGCCAGCAGTGATGTCGGGAACGAGCAGTACTTC. Translation: CASSDVGNEQYF. The full variable domain, rest sourced from reference TRBV2 and TRBJ2-7, is EPEVTQTPSHQVTQMGQEVILRCVPISNHLYFYWYRQILGQKVEFLVSFYNNEISEKSEIFDDQFSVERPDGSNFTLKIRSTKLEDSAMYFCASSDVGNEQYFGPGTRLTVT.

V usage is TRBV6-5 and J usage is TRBJ2-3; 7 positions agree with TRBD2. CDR3 length: 15 residues. CDR1 MNHEY and CDR2 SVGAGI come from the germline V gene. Trimming cost V 4 bases and J 2 bases; bases outside gene matches: 6. The CDR3 sequence: CASSSASGNTDTQYF. As DNA, the CDR3 is TGTGCCAGCAGTTCGGCTAGCGGAAACACAGATACGCAGTATTTT.

The chain is built from TRBV5-5 and TRBJ2-7; 7 nucleotides line up with TRBD1. Per the germline V gene, CDR1 is SGHKS and CDR2 is YYEKEE (reference sequence). The J segment lost 4 bases and the V segment lost 3 bases, leaving 7 bases of the junction unmatched. The CDR3 is 14 residues long. CDR3: CASSSGQISYEQYF. Here the CDR3 DNA reads TGTGCCAGCAGCTCGGGACAGATAAGTTACGAGCAGTACTTC. Drawing the rest from reference TRBV5-5 and TRBJ2-7, the complete variable domain is DAGVTQSPTHLIKTRGQQVTLRCSPISGHKSVSWYQQVLGQGPQFIFQYYEKEERGRGNFPDRFSARQFPNYSSELNVNALLLGDSALYLCASSSGQISYEQYFGPGTRLTVT.

The chain links TRBV10-1 to TRBJ2-1; 9 nucleotides match TRBD2. V dropped 8 bases and J dropped 5; count of bases not matched to a gene: 7. Germline CDR1 is WNHNN and CDR2 is SYGVQD (reference sequence). This CDR3 has 14 amino acids. The CDR3 protein is CASGRTSDNNEQFF. In DNA form, the CDR3 reads TGCGCCAGCGGCCGGACTAGCGATAACAATGAGCAGTTCTTC.

V is TRBV6-5 and J is TRBJ2-3, with TRBD1 matching 10 bases. There are 16 residues in the CDR3. Trimming removed 2 bases from V and 4 bases from J; junction bases left unmatched: 6. The germline CDR1 and CDR2 sequences are MNHEY and SVGAGI. DNA of the CDR3: TGTGCCAGCAGTTACCTTTCCGGGACAGGGGCAGATACGCAGTATTTT. This gives the protein CASSYLSGTGADTQYF.